Each of the 5 T cell receptor beta chains below was sequenced from the same sample in a study of response to subunit inactivated influenza vaccine (dated by TCRdb to the late 2010s). The intended sense of this specimen's time point label: around 47 days after influenza vaccine administration. Receptor amplification or capture employed RT-PCR. Sequencing used an Illumina HiSeq 2500. TCRdb passed the public sequencing reads through fastp at Q25 and MiXCR, retaining productive beta sequences. Each CDR3 protein gets just one entry, which takes the most common genes and DNA from the rows behind it. The sample table holds about half a million distinct CDR3 sequences, of which 9.5% to 13% were seen once. The ten most abundant clones make up about an eighth of the sample. Sequences were derived from PBMCs from blood, sampled 45 days after vaccination. The origin of the receptors is a man aged 50 to 60 who received an inactivated influenza vaccine. Donor details come from another sample of the same person, matched by shared clones.

The chain carries TRBV7-8 and TRBJ2-1; D remains ambiguous. The germline CDR1 and CDR2 sequences are SGHVS and FQNEAQ. V lost 5 bases and J lost 0, with 17 bases in between. The length of the CDR3 is 17 residues. The CDR3 reads CASSQTSDAPSYNEQFF. DNA of the CDR3: TGTGCCAGCAGCCAAACCTCGGACGCCCCCTCCTACAATGAGCAGTTCTTC. Based on the CDR3 plus reference TRBV7-8 and TRBJ2-1, the full variable domain is GAGVSQSPRYKVAKRGQDVALRCDPISGHVSLFWYQQALGQGPEFLTYFQNEAQLDKSGLPSDRFFAERPEGSVSTLKIQRTQQEDSAVYLCASSQTSDAPSYNEQFFGPGTRLTVL.

This clonotype was counted at least ten times. V is TRBV29-1 and J is TRBJ1-1, with TRBD1 matching over 7 bases. The V gene end was trimmed by 4 bases and the J gene end by 3 bases; junction bases not matched to a gene: 2. In germline, CDR1 is SQVTM, CDR2 ANQGSEA. This CDR3 is 12 amino acids long. The CDR3 is CSVGQGYTEAFF. In DNA form, the CDR3 reads TGCAGCGTTGGACAGGGATACACTGAAGCTTTCTTT.

This clonotype was detected ten times or more. J is TRBJ1-5 and V is TRBV12-3 or TRBV12-4; 8 nucleotides match TRBD1. CDR3 size: 15 residues. Trimming at V came to 4 bases and at J to 0 bases, leaving 2 bases not matched to a gene. This CDR3 is CASSSGGSSNQPQHF. CDR3 coding DNA: TGTGCCAGCAGTTCAGGGGGCTCTAGCAATCAGCCCCAGCATTTT.

The chain couples TRBV7-9 to TRBJ2-7; D is unclear. Between the trimmed V and J ends, which lost 7 bases and 1 base, there was a span of 14 bases. CDR1 and CDR2 (germline): SEHNR, FQNEAQ (reference sequence). The CDR3 is 14 residues long. The CDR3 sequence: CASTGPPQSYEQYF. The CDR3 DNA reads TGTGCCAGCACCGGACCACCTCAATCCTACGAGCAGTACTTC.

This clonotype was detected a few times. The chain carries TRBV12-3 or TRBV12-4 and TRBJ2-1; maybe TRBD1 (5 bases). This CDR3 is 15 amino acids long. V lost 2 bases to trimming and J lost 3 bases, with 11 bases between them. The CDR3: CASSLQGGRYNEQFF. CDR3 sequence (DNA): TGTGCCAGCAGTTTACAGGGTGGGCGCTACAATGAGCAGTTCTTC.